These 28 T cell receptor beta chains were all obtained from the same sample, sequenced in a study of blood T cell repertoires in COVID-19. Here immunoSEQ multiplex PCR was the method, and the copy in TCRdb shows in-frame clones only, minus some. The sample lists about 400,000 clones; 88% were seen once. Sequences were obtained from PBMCs or T cells enriched from blood (not recorded which). The source is a woman in her thirties or forties with acute COVID-19.

The V call is TRBV2, the J call TRBJ1-2; 10 bases agree with TRBD1. The J segment lost 7 bases and the V segment lost 6 bases, leaving 5 bases of the junction unmatched. The CDR3 covers 13 residues. Germline loops: CDR1 SNHLY, CDR2 FYNNEI. DNA for the CDR3: TGTGCCAGCAGCCGACAGGGGGCGCGTGGCTACACCTTC. Protein: CASSRQGARGYTF.

The V and J genes are TRBV29-1 and TRBJ1-3; D is undetermined. Trimming removed 2 bases from V and 4 bases from J, with 3 bases in between. The CDR3 runs 11 residues. The germline CDR1 and CDR2 sequences are SQVTM and ANQGSEA. In DNA, the CDR3 is TGCAGCGTTGAATCGGGAAACACCATATATTTT. This sequence encodes CSVESGNTIYF. The full variable domain, with the rest looked up from reference TRBV29-1 and TRBJ1-3, is SAVISQKPSRDICQRGTSLTIQCQVDSQVTMMFWYRQQPGQSLTLIATANQGSEATYESGFVIDKFPISRPNLTFSTLTVSNMSPEDSSIYLCSVESGNTIYFGEGSWLTVV.

The chain recombines TRBV5-1 with TRBJ1-1, with D possibly matching TRBD1 (6 bases). Per germline, CDR1 SGHRS and CDR2 YFSETQ. The CDR3 totals 12 residues. The germline V and J ends were trimmed by 10 bases and 7 bases, with 17 bases remaining between them. The CDR3 DNA reads TGCGCCGTCCAAGGGGGTAACGGTGAAGCTTTCTTT. Protein product: CAVQGGNGEAFF.

The rearrangement joins TRBV27 to TRBJ1-5; D is uncertain. The germline gives CDR1 MNHEY, CDR2 SMNVEV (reference sequence). This CDR3 comprises 15 residues. V lost 8 bases and J lost 4, with 18 bases in between. The CDR3, as DNA: TGTGCCAGCGGTCATGGAGACCCCGGGAATCAGCCCCAGCATTTT. This gives the protein CASGHGDPGNQPQHF.

V usage is TRBV19 and J usage is TRBJ2-1; D may be TRBD1 (5 bases). Trimming pared 3 bases from V and 8 bases from J, leaving 5 bases between. The CDR3 runs to 11 residues. From germline, CDR1 is LNHDA and CDR2 SQIVND (reference sequence). The CDR3 DNA is TGTGCCAGTAGTATCAGGGATGAGCAGTTCTTC. It is translated as CASSIRDEQFF. Full variable domain (remainder filled in from reference TRBV19 and TRBJ2-1): DGGITQSPKYLFRKEGQNVTLSCEQNLNHDAMYWYRQDPGQGLRLIYYSQIVNDFQKGDIAEGYSVSREKKESFPLTVTSAQKNPTAFYLCASSIRDEQFFGPGTRLTVL.

CDR3 nucleotides: TGTGCCAGCAGACAGACAGGCGTAAGCGAGCAGTACTTC. Its translation: CASRQTGVSEQYF. The chain recombines TRBV2 with TRBJ2-7; possible D gene TRBD1, 6 bases. Germline CDR1 and CDR2: SNHLY and FYNNEI. This CDR3 is built from 13 residues. The ends were cut back, 6 bases at V and 6 bases at J, with 15 bases in the middle.

Concerning this clone itself: The sample carries other DNA sequences with the same CDR3. This sequence joins TRBV3-1 (or the pseudogene TRBV3-2) and TRBJ2-5; TRBD2 agrees at 12 bases. The CDR3 length is 16 residues. J gave up 5 bases and V 1 base, and 5 bases lay outside the gene matches. Germline CDR1 reads LGHDT; CDR2 reads YNNKEL (reference sequence). The CDR3 is CASSQGRLAGVETQYF. CDR3 DNA: TGTGCCAGCAGCCAAGGTCGACTAGCGGGGGTGGAGACCCAGTACTTC.

J is TRBJ2-4 and V is TRBV4-1, with 7 bases aligning to TRBD1. J gave up 6 bases and V 1 base, and 12 bases lay outside the gene matches. Germline V gives CDR1 MGHRA, CDR2 YSYEKL. The CDR3 has 17 amino acids. For the CDR3, the DNA is TGCGCCAGCAGCCAAGCCGGAGACAGGGAGTGGGGAAACATTCAGTACTTC. The encoded protein is CASSQAGDREWGNIQYF.

The V call is TRBV7-6, the J call TRBJ2-3; TRBD2 matches 9 bases. Germline CDR1 reads SGHVS; CDR2 reads FNYEAQ. The CDR3 consists of 14 residues. V lost 5 bases to trimming and J lost 10 bases; unmatched junction nucleotides: 10. The CDR3 is CASSPTGTSMAQYF. CDR3 bases: TGTGCCAGCAGCCCAACCGGGACTAGCATGGCGCAGTATTTT.

The V and J genes are TRBV11-3 and TRBJ2-5; perhaps TRBD2 as D (5 bases). V shed 2 bases and J shed 5 bases, with 12 bases lying between them. The CDR3 is 14 amino acids. Germline V gene lookup returns CDR1 SGHNT and CDR2 YENEEA. CDR3 DNA: TGTGCCAGCAGCTTATTTGCGTCTAGCGAGACCCAGTACTTC. This translates into CASSLFASSETQYF.

The chain recombines TRBV7-9 with TRBJ2-7, with D possibly being TRBD1 (5 bases). Deletions cut 8 bases from V and 1 base from J, with 12 bases between. Germline V gives CDR1 SEHNR, CDR2 FQNEAQ (reference sequence). CDR3 length: 13 amino acids. The CDR3 reads CASGGARSYEQYF. CDR3 sequence (DNA): TGTGCCAGCGGTGGGGCCCGTTCCTACGAGCAGTACTTC.

This clone was observed a few times. The rearrangement uses TRBV19 and TRBJ2-7; D ambiguous. There are 12 residues in the CDR3. Trimming removed 5 bases at V and 3 bases at J, with 8 bases between. Germline CDR1 is LNHDA and CDR2 is SQIVND (reference sequence). The CDR3 sequence: CASSQALYEQYF. The CDR3 DNA follows: TGTGCCAGTAGTCAGGCCCTCTACGAGCAGTACTTC.

This chain uses TRBV29-1 with TRBJ1-2; a weak D match, TRBD1 (6 bases). The CDR3 is 13 amino acids. The V and J ends lost 6 bases and 3 bases respectively, with 14 bases between them. CDR1 and CDR2 (germline): SQVTM, ANQGSEA. In DNA, the CDR3 is TGCAGCGTCCGCGAGTCAGGGGACTATGGCTACACCTTC. Its protein product is CSVRESGDYGYTF.

V and J are TRBV5-1 and TRBJ2-7; weak D call: TRBD1 (6 bases). Germline V gene lookup returns CDR1 SGHRS and CDR2 YFSETQ. The CDR3 covers 13 residues. V was trimmed by 3 bases and J by 3 bases, leaving 10 bases between them. In DNA form, the CDR3 reads TGCGCCAGCAGCTGGACAGCGGACTACGAGCAGTACTTC. Its translation: CASSWTADYEQYF.

This chain joins TRBV27 and TRBJ1-6, with D tentatively TRBD1 (5 bases). The V end was cut by 4 bases, the J end by 10 bases, with 14 bases between. The CDR3 is made up of 14 amino acids. Germline-derived CDR1 and CDR2 are MNHEY and SMNVEV (reference sequence). For the CDR3, the DNA is TGTGCCAGCAGTTGGGGGGTGGGGATCTCACCCCTCCACTTT. Protein product: CASSWGVGISPLHF.

This clone came up once. The chain couples TRBV6-5 to TRBJ2-5; D is uncertain. The CDR3 sequence is 16 residues long. With 2 bases removed from V and 1 base from J, the gap between germline ends came to 14 bases. CDR1 and CDR2 (germline): MNHEY, SVGAGI. DNA of the CDR3: TGTGCCAGCAGTTACCGCTTTTATGAGCGCCAAGAGACCCAGTACTTC. Translated: CASSYRFYERQETQYF.

The genes are TRBV9 and TRBJ1-2; tentative D call: TRBD1 (6 bases). Germline loops: CDR1 SGDLS, CDR2 YYNGEE. CDR3 length: 16 amino acids. V shed 3 bases and J shed 8 bases, with 23 bases lying between them. The CDR3 is CASSDPRGGGVRGYTF. As DNA, the CDR3 is TGTGCCAGCAGCGACCCTCGGGGAGGGGGAGTACGCGGCTACACCTTC.

This clone was observed a single time. The rearrangement joins TRBV6-5 to TRBJ1-1; TRBD1 aligns across 7 bases. Per germline, CDR1 MNHEY and CDR2 SVGAGI. The CDR3 covers 15 residues. V lost 7 bases and J lost 0; bases outside the gene matches: 8. The CDR3 loop reads CASTRGGNMNTEAFF. CDR3 nucleotide sequence: TGTGCCAGCACTAGAGGGGGCAATATGAACACTGAAGCTTTCTTT.

The rearrangement uses TRBV24-1 and TRBJ1-2, with 8 bases matching TRBD1. This CDR3 has 11 residues. Losses at the gene ends were 11 bases for V and 4 bases for J; bases not matched to a gene: 2. The germline CDR1 and CDR2 sequences are KGHDR and SFDVKD. CDR3 region: CAIGQGYGYTF. In DNA form, the CDR3 reads TGTGCCATCGGACAGGGCTATGGCTACACCTTC.

The V call is TRBV5-4, the J call TRBJ1-1, with D possibly TRBD1 on 6 matching bases. The CDR3 loop spans 18 amino acids. Germline V gene sequence: CDR1 SGHNT, CDR2 YYREEE (reference sequence). Between the trimmed V and J ends, which lost 3 bases and 0 bases, there was a span of 21 bases. CDR3 in DNA: TGTGCCAGCAGCTCGCTACGGGACATATTCGACATGAACACTGAAGCTTTCTTT. Translating gives CASSSLRDIFDMNTEAFF.

This clone was detected a few times. The chain joins TRBV5-5 to TRBJ2-2; 7 nucleotides match TRBD1. V dropped 4 bases and J dropped 4; count of bases not matched to a gene: 7. The CDR3 is 15 residues long. In germline, CDR1 is SGHKS, CDR2 YYEKEE (reference sequence). The CDR3 is CASSRSTGTTGELFF. CDR3 coding DNA: TGTGCCAGCAGCCGTTCGACAGGGACCACCGGGGAGCTGTTTTTT.

This clone was seen once. This rearrangement joins TRBV5-1 to TRBJ1-2; D call uncertain. In germline, CDR1 is SGHRS, CDR2 YFSETQ. The CDR3 has 13 residues. V was shortened by 4 bases and J by 2 bases, with 9 bases between the two germline ends. In DNA form, the CDR3 reads TGCGCCAGCAGCCAGAGCGGGAACTATGGCTACACCTTC. Amino acids: CASSQSGNYGYTF.

This rearrangement joins TRBV6-1 to TRBJ2-7; 7 nucleotides line up with TRBD1. The V segment lost 3 bases and the J segment 1 base; nucleotides outside the gene matches: 9. This CDR3 region has 16 residues. The germline V gene has CDR1 MNHNS and CDR2 SASEGT. CDR3 bases: TGTGCCAGCAGTGAGATTTATTTGACAGGGTCCTACGAGCAGTACTTC. It yields the protein CASSEIYLTGSYEQYF.

The V call is TRBV2, the J call TRBJ1-6; maybe TRBD1 (6 bases). CDR3 length: 15 residues. The germline gives CDR1 SNHLY, CDR2 FYNNEI. V shed 6 bases and J shed 4 bases, with 13 bases lying between them. The CDR3 DNA is TGTGCCAGCAGCCAACAGGGTGCTTATAATTCACCCCTCCACTTT. It is translated as CASSQQGAYNSPLHF. Filled out from reference TRBV2 and TRBJ1-6, the complete variable domain reads EPEVTQTPSHQVTQMGQEVILRCVPISNHLYFYWYRQILGQKVEFLVSFYNNEISEKSEIFDDQFSVERPDGSNFTLKIRSTKLEDSAMYFCASSQQGAYNSPLHFGNGTRLTVT.

V and J are TRBV11-2 and TRBJ1-2; no firm D call. Germline loops: CDR1 SGHAT, CDR2 FQNNGV. V was trimmed by 1 base and J by 5 bases, leaving 11 bases between them. This CDR3 has 14 amino acids. CDR3 in DNA: TGTGCCAGCAGCTTAGTCAGTACGGGTTATGGCTACACCTTC. Its translation is CASSLVSTGYGYTF.

The V and J genes are TRBV21-1 and TRBJ1-2. TRBV21-1 represents a pseudogene. This CDR3 has 16 residues. Written as DNA, the CDR3 is TGTGCCAGCAGCATCAGCGGCCCGCGCAGAGACTATGGCTACACCTTC. Protein product: CASSISGPRRDYGYTF.

This sequence joins TRBV9 and TRBJ2-5, with 8 bases identical to TRBD2. CDR1 is SGDLS, CDR2 YYNGEE, per germline. The CDR3 runs to 16 residues. Trimming took 8 bases from V and 1 from J; bases not matched to a gene: 13. The DNA for the CDR3 is TGTGCCAGTTGCAGGGGAAGCGGGGGACCCCAAGAGACCCAGTACTTC. Protein: CASCRGSGGPQETQYF.

The chain joins TRBV14 to TRBJ1-1; tentative D call: TRBD1 (5 bases). Germline V gene data show CDR1 as SGHDN and CDR2 as FVKESK. V was shortened by 1 base and J by 3 bases, with 6 bases between the two germline ends. The CDR3 is 13 amino acids. The CDR3 nucleotides are TGTGCCAGCAGCCAAGGACAGCACACTGAAGCTTTCTTT. This codes for CASSQGQHTEAFF.